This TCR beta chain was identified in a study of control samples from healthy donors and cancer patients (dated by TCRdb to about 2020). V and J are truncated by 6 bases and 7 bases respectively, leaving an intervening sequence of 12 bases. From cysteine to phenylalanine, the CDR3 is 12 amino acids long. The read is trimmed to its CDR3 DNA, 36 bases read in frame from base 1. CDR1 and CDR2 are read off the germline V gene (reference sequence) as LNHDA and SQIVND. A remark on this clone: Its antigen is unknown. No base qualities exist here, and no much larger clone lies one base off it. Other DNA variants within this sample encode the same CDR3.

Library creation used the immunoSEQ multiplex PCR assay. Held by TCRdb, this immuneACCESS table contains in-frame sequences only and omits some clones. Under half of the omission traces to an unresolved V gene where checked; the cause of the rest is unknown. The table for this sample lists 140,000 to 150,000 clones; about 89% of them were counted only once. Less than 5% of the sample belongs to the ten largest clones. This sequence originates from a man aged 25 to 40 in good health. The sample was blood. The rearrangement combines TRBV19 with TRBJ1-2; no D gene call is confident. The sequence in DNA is TGTGCCAGTAGCGCCCGGTTAGGTGGCTACACCTTC. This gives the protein CASSARLGGYTF.